This record looks at one T cell receptor beta chain sequence and its context. This specimen comes from a study of blood T cell repertoires in COVID-19. TCRdb keeps only in-frame clones here, not all; method: immunoSEQ multiplex PCR. The data contain around 120,000 clones, more than 75% of them singletons. There are 14 residues in the CDR3. Germline V lookup: CDR1 MNHEY, CDR2 SMNVEV (reference sequence). Trimming shortened V by 2 bases and J by 4 bases, and 11 bases separated the two germline ends. The TCR comes from a man between 60 and 70 years old with COVID-19, enrolled during active disease. The chain couples TRBV27 to TRBJ1-2; a weak D match, TRBD1 (6 bases). Sequencing input: peripheral blood. As DNA, the CDR3 is TGTGCCAGCAGTTTAAGCGGACAGTTCTATGGCTACACCTTC. Amino acids: CASSLSGQFYGYTF.